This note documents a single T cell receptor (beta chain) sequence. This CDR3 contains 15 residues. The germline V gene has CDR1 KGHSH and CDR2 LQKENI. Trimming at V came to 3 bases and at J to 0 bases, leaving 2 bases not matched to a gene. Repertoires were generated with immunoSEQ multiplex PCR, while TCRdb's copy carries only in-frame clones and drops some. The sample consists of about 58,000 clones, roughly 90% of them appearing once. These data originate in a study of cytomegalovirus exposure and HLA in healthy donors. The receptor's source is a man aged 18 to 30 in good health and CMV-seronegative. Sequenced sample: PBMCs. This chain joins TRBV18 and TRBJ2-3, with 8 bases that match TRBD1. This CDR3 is CASSPGQVSTDTQYF. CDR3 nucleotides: TGTGCCAGCTCACCGGGACAGGTGAGCACAGATACGCAGTATTTT.